The clone carrying this T cell receptor beta chain showed up many times. Its antigen remains unknown. The data stem from a study of T cells in Graves' hyperthyroidism and ophthalmopathy. Overall study findings and caveats: Researchers found most expanded thyroid clonotypes above 0.001 in blood as well.

Germline V gene data show CDR1 as MNHEY and CDR2 as SVGEGT. V lost 1 base to trimming and J lost 10 bases, with 10 bases between them. There are 12 residues in the CDR3. RNA transcripts served as the template for amplifying TCR beta CDR3 regions. HTBI primers drove first-round RT-PCR of the TCR CDR3. Via MiXCR, TCRdb re-called the multiplex PCR reads, giving one row per CDR3 protein. This sample has hundreds of thousands of distinct CDR3 sequences, with roughly 15% found just once. The sequencing input was blood. The sequence derives from a woman in her 40s with Graves' ophthalmopathy. V gene TRBV6-2 or TRBV6-3 combines with J gene TRBJ1-1; D is unresolved. Written as DNA, the CDR3 is TGTGCCAGCAGTTACTATAGGCTTGGAGCTTTCTTT. Translating gives CASSYYRLGAFF.